This T cell receptor beta chain was identified in a study of blood T cell repertoires in COVID-19. About the research overall: Donors in the United States, Italy and Spain gave samples during acute or convalescent COVID-19.

The CDR3 is made up of 15 amino acids. The junction had 2 bases not matched to a gene; V was cut back by 2 bases and J by 4 bases. Germline CDR1 is SGDLS and CDR2 is YYNGEE. Methods used by the authors: Estimation of nucleated cell counts was performed using reference gene primer amplification. Measured with immunoSEQ multiplex PCR; TCRdb has only the in-frame clones, and not every one. That table gives V, J and clone size, and the DNA gave D and trimming. Among some 350,000 clones listed, more than 80% were seen once. This sequence joins TRBV9 and TRBJ2-3; 12 bases align to TRBD2. The TCR sequence derives from a man in his late teens or twenties who had recovered from COVID-19. Specimen: PBMCs or T cells enriched from blood (not recorded which). The CDR3, as DNA: TGTGCCAGCAGCGTGACTAGCGGGAGACCAGATACGCAGTATTTT. It encodes CASSVTSGRPDTQYF.